Listed below are T cell receptor beta chains from one sample, sequenced in a study of T cell responses to AZD1222 COVID-19 vaccine. Repertoires were generated with immunoSEQ multiplex PCR, while TCRdb's copy carries only in-frame clones and drops some. The profile shows 90,000 to 130,000 clones, about 86% of them singletons. This specimen was peripheral blood, taken on day 0 of AZD1222 vaccination. The receptors come from an adult in good health. Both conserved end residues are part of each CDR3. D genes are given only for firm matches. Where a row states a size, it is once, few, many or the class of an expanded clone; other rows omit it.

j_call | clone_size | v_call | d_call | cdr3_nt | cdr3_aa
TRBJ2-7 | NA | TRBV29-1 | NA | TGCAGCGTCGCTAGCGGGACAGGGTTTGACGAGCAGTACTTC | CSVASGTGFDEQYF
TRBJ1-2 | NA | TRBV6-5 | NA | TGTCAAACCCGGGAGGGCTTGAGATATGGCTACACCTTC | CQTREGLRYGYTF
TRBJ2-3 | NA | TRBV7-6 | NA | TGTGCCAGCAGCTTAGACCCGGGTAGGACAGATACGCAGTATTTT | CASSLDPGRTDTQYF
TRBJ1-6 | NA | TRBV24-1 | TRBD1 | TGTGCCACCAGTGATCCACCAACGGGACAGCGTAATTCACCCCTCCACTTT | CATSDPPTGQRNSPLHF
TRBJ1-1 | NA | TRBV28 | NA | TGTGCCAGCAGCGCCACTTGGGGGGGAGGGAACACTGAAGCTTTCTTT | CASSATWGGGNTEAFF
TRBJ1-1 | NA | TRBV2 | NA | TGTGCCAGCAGTCCGGGGGTGAACACTGAAGCTTTCTTT | CASSPGVNTEAFF
TRBJ1-1 | NA | TRBV5-1 | NA | TGCGCCAGCAGCCTCGAGAAACAGGGAGCGTACACTGAAGCTTTCTTT | CASSLEKQGAYTEAFF
TRBJ2-1 | NA | TRBV20-1 | NA | TGCAGTGCTAGATTAGACAATGAGCAGTTCTTC | CSARLDNEQFF
TRBJ2-2 | once | TRBV24-1 | NA | TGTGCCACCACCGAGCTTTTGGGGCGCGGGGCGAACACCGGGGAGCTGTTTTTT | CATTELLGRGANTGELFF
TRBJ1-3 | NA | TRBV19 | NA | TGTGCCAGTAGGGACAGCTCCTCTGGAAACACCATATATTTT | CASRDSSSGNTIYF
TRBJ1-5 | NA | TRBV5-1 | NA | TGCGCCAGCAGCGGGGAGTACGGTCAGCCCCAGCATTTT | CASSGEYGQPQHF
TRBJ2-6 | NA | TRBV15 | NA | TGTGCCACCAGGAAACCACTAGGCGTCCTGACTTTC | CATRKPLGVLTF
TRBJ2-2 | NA | TRBV29-1 | NA | TGCAGCGTTTCTAGTAGGCCCGGGGAGCTGTTTTTT | CSVSSRPGELFF
TRBJ1-3 | NA | TRBV14 | NA | TGTGCCAGCAGCCATGGAAACACCATATATTTT | CASSHGNTIYF
TRBJ1-5 | few | TRBV3-1/TRBV3-2 | TRBD1 | TGTGCCAGCAGCCAGGACAGGGATCAGCCCCAGCATTTT | CASSQDRDQPQHF
TRBJ2-5 | NA | TRBV18 | NA | TGTGCCAGCTCACCCCCCGACGGCCCAGAGACCCAGTACTTC | CASSPPDGPETQYF
TRBJ2-1 | NA | TRBV28 | NA | TGTGCCAGCAGTTCCGCCGGGACTCCTGCCTACAATGAGCAGTTCTTC | CASSSAGTPAYNEQFF
TRBJ2-2 | NA | TRBV5-1 | NA | TGCGCCAGCAGCTTGGTTGGGGAGAACACCGGGGAGCTGTTTTTT | CASSLVGENTGELFF
TRBJ2-7 | few | TRBV7-2 | TRBD1 | TGTGCCAGCAGCCCGGACAGGGCTGAAACTTACGAGCAGTACTTC | CASSPDRAETYEQYF
TRBJ2-7 | NA | TRBV7-9 | NA | TGTGCCAGCAGCTATTCGGGGACTTTCTCCTACGAGCAGTACTTC | CASSYSGTFSYEQYF
TRBJ1-3 | once | TRBV3-1/TRBV3-2 | NA | TGTGCCAGCAGAAGGACAGATTTGAACACCATATATTTT | CASRRTDLNTIYF
TRBJ1-1 | NA | TRBV2 | NA | TGTGCCAGCAGTGTAGGGCCAGGCACCATGAACACTGAAGCTTTCTTT | CASSVGPGTMNTEAFF
TRBJ2-7 | NA | TRBV3-1/TRBV3-2 | NA | TGTGCCAGCAGCCAGATACCCTACGAGCAGTACTTC | CASSQIPYEQYF
TRBJ1-5 | NA | TRBV3-1/TRBV3-2 | TRBD1 | TGTGCCAGCAGCCAATCGACAGGGACCAATCAGCCCCAGCATTTT | CASSQSTGTNQPQHF
TRBJ1-5 | NA | TRBV28 | TRBD1 | TGTGCCACCCTACAGGGGGCCAGGAATCAGCCCCAGCATTTT | CATLQGARNQPQHF
TRBJ2-1 | NA | TRBV30 | NA | TGTGCCTGGAGTGCCCCCACCTACAATGAGCAGTTCTTC | CAWSAPTYNEQFF
TRBJ1-1 | NA | TRBV19 | NA | TGTGCCAGTAGTATAACCCCCGACGGACGGAACACTGAAGCTTTCTTT | CASSITPDGRNTEAFF
TRBJ1-5 | NA | TRBV6-2/TRBV6-3 | NA | TGTGCCAGCAGTCCGGACACTAGCAATCAGCCCCAGCATTTT | CASSPDTSNQPQHF
TRBJ2-7 | NA | TRBV10-1 | TRBD1 | TGCGCCAGCAGTCCTGTCTTAGGGGGCCCCTACGAGCAGTACTTC | CASSPVLGGPYEQYF
TRBJ1-5 | once | TRBV3-1/TRBV3-2 | NA | TGTGCCAGCAGCCAGGGGGCGGGGGCAGGAATACAGCCCCAGCATTTT | CASSQGAGAGIQPQHF
TRBJ2-1 | NA | TRBV3-1/TRBV3-2 | TRBD2 | TGTGCCAGCAGCCAAGGCGGGGGGAGCTCCTACAATGAGCAGTTCTTC | CASSQGGGSSYNEQFF
TRBJ2-3 | NA | TRBV19 | TRBD2 | TGTGCCAGTACCAATCGGGGGGGCCCCTCGGCAGATACGCAGTATTTT | CASTNRGGPSADTQYF
TRBJ1-4 | NA | TRBV9 | NA | TGTGCCAGCAGCCCCGCCCAGGGCCCTGAAAAACTGTTTTTT | CASSPAQGPEKLFF
TRBJ2-1 | NA | TRBV5-5 | NA | TGTGCCAGCAGCTCACGGGACACTAGCCCCCATGAGCAGTTCTTC | CASSSRDTSPHEQFF
TRBJ1-2 | NA | TRBV11-2 | NA | TGTGCCAGCAGCCCTGACGGGGGAGGCTATGGCTACACCTTC | CASSPDGGGYGYTF
TRBJ1-5 | NA | TRBV21-1 | NA | TGTGCCAGCAGCAACGGACATGGCAATCAGCCCCAGCATTTT | CASSNGHGNQPQHF
TRBJ1-2 | NA | TRBV7-8 | NA | TGTGCCAGCAGCGACAGACTTAACTATGGCTACACCTTC | CASSDRLNYGYTF
TRBJ1-1 | NA | TRBV3-1/TRBV3-2 | TRBD1 | TGTGCCAGCAGCCAAACAGGGGGTTTTGAAGCTTTCTTT | CASSQTGGFEAFF
TRBJ2-1 | once | TRBV7-2 | TRBD2 | TGTGCCAGCAGGACCGGGGGGAATGAGCAGTTCTTC | CASRTGGNEQFF
TRBJ1-6 | NA | TRBV5-1 | NA | TGCGCCAGCAACGCCTTAGGGGCCAGAGGGGCTAATTCACCCCTCCACTTT | CASNALGARGANSPLHF